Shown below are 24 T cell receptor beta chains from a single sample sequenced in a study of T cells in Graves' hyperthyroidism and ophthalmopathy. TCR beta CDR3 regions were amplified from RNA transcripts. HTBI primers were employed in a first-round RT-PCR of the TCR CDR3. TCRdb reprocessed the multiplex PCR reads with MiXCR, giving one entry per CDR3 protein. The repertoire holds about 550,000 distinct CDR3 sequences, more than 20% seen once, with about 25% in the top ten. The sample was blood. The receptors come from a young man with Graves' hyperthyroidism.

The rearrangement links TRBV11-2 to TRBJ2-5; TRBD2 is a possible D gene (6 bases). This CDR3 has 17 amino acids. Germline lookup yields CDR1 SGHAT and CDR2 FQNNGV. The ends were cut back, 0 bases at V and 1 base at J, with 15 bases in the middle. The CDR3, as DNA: TGTGCCAGCAGCTTAGAGGGTAGCGGAGGGGCCCAAGAGACCCAGTACTTC. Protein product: CASSLEGSGGAQETQYF.

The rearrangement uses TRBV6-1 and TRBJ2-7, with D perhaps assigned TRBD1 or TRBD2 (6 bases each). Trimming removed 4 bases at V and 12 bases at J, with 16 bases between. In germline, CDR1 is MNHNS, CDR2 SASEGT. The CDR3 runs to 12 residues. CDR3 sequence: CASSVEGGVLYF. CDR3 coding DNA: TGTGCCAGCAGTGTCGAGGGGGGCGTGCTGTACTTC.

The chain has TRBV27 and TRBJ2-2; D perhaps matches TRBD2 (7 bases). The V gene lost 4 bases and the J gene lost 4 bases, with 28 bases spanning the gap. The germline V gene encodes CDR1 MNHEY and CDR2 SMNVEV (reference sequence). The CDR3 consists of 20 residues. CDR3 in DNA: TGTGCCAGCAGTTGGGCCGTGCAGGGGAGTTGGGACTATTTCACCGGGGAGCTGTTTTTT. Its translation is CASSWAVQGSWDYFTGELFF.

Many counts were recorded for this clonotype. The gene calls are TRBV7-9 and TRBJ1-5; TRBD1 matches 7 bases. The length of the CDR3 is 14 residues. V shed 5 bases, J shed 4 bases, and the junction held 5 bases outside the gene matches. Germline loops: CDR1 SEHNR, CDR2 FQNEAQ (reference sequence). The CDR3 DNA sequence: TGTGCCAGCAGCAGGGACAGCCCTAATCAGCCCCAGCATTTT. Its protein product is CASSRDSPNQPQHF. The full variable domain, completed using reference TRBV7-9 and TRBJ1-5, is DTGVSQNPRHKITKRGQNVTFRCDPISEHNRLYWYRQTLGQGPEFLTYFQNEAQLEKSRLLSDRFSAERPKGSFSTLEIQRTEQGDSAMYLCASSRDSPNQPQHFGDGTRLSIL.

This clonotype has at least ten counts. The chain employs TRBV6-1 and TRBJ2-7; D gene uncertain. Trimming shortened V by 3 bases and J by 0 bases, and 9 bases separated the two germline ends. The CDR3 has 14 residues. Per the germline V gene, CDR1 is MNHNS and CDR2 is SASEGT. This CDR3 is CASSDPTLSYEQYF. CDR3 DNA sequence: TGTGCCAGCAGTGACCCGACACTCTCCTACGAGCAGTACTTC.

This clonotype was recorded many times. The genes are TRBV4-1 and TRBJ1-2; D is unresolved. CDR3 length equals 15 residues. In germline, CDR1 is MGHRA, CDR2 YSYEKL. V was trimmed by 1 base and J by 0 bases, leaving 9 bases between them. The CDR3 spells CASSQVPQANYGYTF. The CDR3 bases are TGCGCCAGCAGCCAAGTCCCCCAGGCTAACTATGGCTACACCTTC.

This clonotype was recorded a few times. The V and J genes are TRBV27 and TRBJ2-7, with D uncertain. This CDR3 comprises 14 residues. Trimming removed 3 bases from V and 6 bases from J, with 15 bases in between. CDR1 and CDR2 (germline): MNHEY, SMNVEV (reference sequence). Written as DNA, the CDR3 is TGTGCCAGCAGTTTCTCTAGGATCGGGCTCGAGCAGTACTTC. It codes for CASSFSRIGLEQYF.

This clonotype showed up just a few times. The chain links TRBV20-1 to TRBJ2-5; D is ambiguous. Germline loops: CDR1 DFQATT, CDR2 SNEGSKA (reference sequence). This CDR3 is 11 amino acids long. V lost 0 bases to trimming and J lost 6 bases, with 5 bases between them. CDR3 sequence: CSARDLKTQYF. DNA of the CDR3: TGCAGTGCTAGAGATCTGAAGACCCAGTACTTC.

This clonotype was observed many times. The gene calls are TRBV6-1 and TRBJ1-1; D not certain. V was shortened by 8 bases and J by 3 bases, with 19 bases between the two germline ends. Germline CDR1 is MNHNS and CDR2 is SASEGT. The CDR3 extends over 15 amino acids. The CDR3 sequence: CASAEGLDVYTEAFF. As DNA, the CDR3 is TGTGCCAGCGCTGAGGGCTTGGATGTTTACACTGAAGCTTTCTTT.

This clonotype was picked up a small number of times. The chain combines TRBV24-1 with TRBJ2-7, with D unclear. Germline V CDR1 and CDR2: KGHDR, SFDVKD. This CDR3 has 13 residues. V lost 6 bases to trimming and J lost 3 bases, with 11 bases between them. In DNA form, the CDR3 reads TGTGCCACCAGTACCACAGAGAACTACGAGCAGTACTTC. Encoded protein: CATSTTENYEQYF.

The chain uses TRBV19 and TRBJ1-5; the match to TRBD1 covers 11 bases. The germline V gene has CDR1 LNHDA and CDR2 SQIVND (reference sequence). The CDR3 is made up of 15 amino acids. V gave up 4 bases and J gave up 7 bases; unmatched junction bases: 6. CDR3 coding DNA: TGTGCCAGTAGTAGAACCGGGACAGGGGGGCAGCCCCAGCATTTT. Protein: CASSRTGTGGQPQHF.

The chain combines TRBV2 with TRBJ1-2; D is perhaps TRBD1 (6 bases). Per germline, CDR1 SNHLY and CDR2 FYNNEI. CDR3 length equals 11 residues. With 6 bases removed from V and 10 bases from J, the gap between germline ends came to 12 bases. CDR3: CASRRQEFYTF. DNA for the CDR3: TGTGCCAGCAGAAGACAGGAGTTCTACACCTTC.

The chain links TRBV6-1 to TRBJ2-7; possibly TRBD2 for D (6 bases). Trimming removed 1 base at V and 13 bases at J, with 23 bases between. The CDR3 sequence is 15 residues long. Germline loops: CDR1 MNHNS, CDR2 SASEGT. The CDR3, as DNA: TGTGCCAGCAGTGAAGACGAGGGGTACGGGACGCGGGATTACTTC. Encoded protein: CASSEDEGYGTRDYF.

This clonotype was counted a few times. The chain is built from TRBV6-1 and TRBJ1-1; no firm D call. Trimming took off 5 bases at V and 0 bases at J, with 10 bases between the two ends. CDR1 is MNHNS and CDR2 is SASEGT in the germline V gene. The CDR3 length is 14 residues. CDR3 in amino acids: CASSNQVLNTEAFF. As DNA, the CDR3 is TGTGCCAGCAGTAATCAGGTGCTGAACACTGAAGCTTTCTTT.

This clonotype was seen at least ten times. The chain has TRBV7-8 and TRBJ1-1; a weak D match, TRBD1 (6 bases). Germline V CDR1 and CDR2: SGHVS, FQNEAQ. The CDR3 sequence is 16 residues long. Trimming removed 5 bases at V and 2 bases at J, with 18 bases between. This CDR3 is CASSTLGRGANTEAFF. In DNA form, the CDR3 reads TGTGCCAGCAGCACGTTAGGGCGGGGGGCTAACACTGAAGCTTTCTTT.

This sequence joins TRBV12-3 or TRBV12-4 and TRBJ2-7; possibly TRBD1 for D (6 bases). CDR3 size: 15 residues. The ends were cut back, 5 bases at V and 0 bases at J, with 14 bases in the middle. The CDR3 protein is CASSTYRASSYEQYF. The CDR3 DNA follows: TGTGCCAGCAGTACCTACAGGGCCAGCTCCTACGAGCAGTACTTC.

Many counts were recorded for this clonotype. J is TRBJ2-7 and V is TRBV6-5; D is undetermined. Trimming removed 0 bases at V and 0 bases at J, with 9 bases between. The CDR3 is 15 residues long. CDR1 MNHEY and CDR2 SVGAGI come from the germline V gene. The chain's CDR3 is CASSYSTASSYEQYF. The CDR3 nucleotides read TGTGCCAGCAGTTACTCGACCGCTAGCTCCTACGAGCAGTACTTC.

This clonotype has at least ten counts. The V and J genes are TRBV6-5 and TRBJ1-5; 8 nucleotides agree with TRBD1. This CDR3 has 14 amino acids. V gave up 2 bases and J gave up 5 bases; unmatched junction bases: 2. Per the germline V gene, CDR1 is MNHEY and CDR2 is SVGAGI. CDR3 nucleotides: TGTGCCAGCAGTTACGGACAGGGATATCAGCCCCAGCATTTT. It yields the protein CASSYGQGYQPQHF.

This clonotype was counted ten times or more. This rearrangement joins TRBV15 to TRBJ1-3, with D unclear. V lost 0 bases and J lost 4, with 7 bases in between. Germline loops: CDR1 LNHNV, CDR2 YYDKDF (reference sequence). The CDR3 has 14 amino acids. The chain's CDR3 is CATSREFQGNTIYF. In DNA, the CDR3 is TGTGCCACCAGCAGAGAATTCCAGGGAAACACCATATATTTT.

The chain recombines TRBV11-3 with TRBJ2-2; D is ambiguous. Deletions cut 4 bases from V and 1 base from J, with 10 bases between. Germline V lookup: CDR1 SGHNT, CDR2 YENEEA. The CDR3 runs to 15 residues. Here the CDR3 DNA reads TGTGCCAGCAGCTCGACTCAGCTGAACACCGGGGAGCTGTTTTTT. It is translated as CASSSTQLNTGELFF.

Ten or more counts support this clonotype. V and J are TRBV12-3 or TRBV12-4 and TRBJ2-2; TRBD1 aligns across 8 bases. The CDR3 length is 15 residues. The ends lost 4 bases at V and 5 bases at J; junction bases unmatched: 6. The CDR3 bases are TGTGCCAGCAGTTGGCTACAGGGGGGTACCGGGGAGCTGTTTTTT. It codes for CASSWLQGGTGELFF.

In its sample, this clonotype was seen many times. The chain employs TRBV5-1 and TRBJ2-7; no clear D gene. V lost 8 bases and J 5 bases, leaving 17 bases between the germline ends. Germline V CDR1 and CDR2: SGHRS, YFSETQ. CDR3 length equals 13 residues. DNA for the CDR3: TGCGCCAGTCACCATCCCCGTACCAACGAGCAGTACTTC. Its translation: CASHHPRTNEQYF.

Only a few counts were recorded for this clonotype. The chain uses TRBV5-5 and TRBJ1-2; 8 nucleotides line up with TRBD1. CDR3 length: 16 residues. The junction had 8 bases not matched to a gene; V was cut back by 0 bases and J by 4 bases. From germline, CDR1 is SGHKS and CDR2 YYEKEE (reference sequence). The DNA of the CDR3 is TGTGCCAGCAGCTTGGAGTTTGTGGACAGGGTCTATGGCTACACCTTC. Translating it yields CASSLEFVDRVYGYTF.

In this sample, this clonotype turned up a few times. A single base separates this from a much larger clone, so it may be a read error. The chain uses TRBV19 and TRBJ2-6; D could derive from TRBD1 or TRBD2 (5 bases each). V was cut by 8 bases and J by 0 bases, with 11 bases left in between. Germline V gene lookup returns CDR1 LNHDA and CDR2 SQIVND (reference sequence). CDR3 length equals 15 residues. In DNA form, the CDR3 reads TGTGCCAGTCGGGACGGTTACTCTGGGGCCAACGTCCTGACTTTC. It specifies CASRDGYSGANVLTF. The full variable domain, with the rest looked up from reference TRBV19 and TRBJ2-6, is DGGITQSPKYLFRKEGQNVTLSCEQNLNHDAMYWYRQDPGQGLRLIYYSQIVNDFQKGDIAEGYSVSREKKESFPLTVTSAQKNPTAFYLCASRDGYSGANVLTFGAGSRLTVL.